This record looks at one T cell receptor beta chain sequence and its context. The data originate from a study of long-term antiretroviral therapy in people with HIV. The libraries were made with immunoSEQ v3.0 at survey level. Measured with immunoSEQ multiplex PCR; TCRdb has only the in-frame clones, and not every one. This sample yields about 22,000 clones, of which 65% to 90% are seen a single time; 15% to 20% belongs to the top ten. Per the germline V gene, CDR1 is SGHAT and CDR2 is FQDESV (reference sequence). The CDR3 is 15 amino acids. Trimming removed 4 bases from V and 4 bases from J; junction bases left unmatched: 4.

The chain employs TRBV11-1 and TRBJ2-3; 11 bases map to TRBD2. Source: unsorted PBMCs, taken 0.1 years before starting antiretroviral therapy. The clonotype comes from a man aged 18 to 30 with HIV. Written as DNA, the CDR3 is TGTGCCAGCAGCTCCACGGGACTAGCGGCAGATACGCAGTATTTT. Translating it yields CASSSTGLAADTQYF.